This T cell receptor (beta chain) was obtained from a study of shared clonotypes between healthy human individuals. Findings of the study overall: How much donors shared clonotypes was expected to be affected by sequencing depth. Blood alone was sampled, and tissue repertoires likely differ.

Germline V lookup: CDR1 MNHEY, CDR2 SMNVEV (reference sequence). The CDR3 covers 15 residues. Trimming shortened V by 5 bases and J by 8 bases, and 18 bases separated the two germline ends. In the case of this clone: The antigen is unknown.

Assay: immunoSEQ multiplex PCR; the TCRdb copy retains only in-frame clones and omits some. The sample includes some 480,000 clones, roughly 78% seen only once; the top ten take around 12%. The sequence came from a woman between 35 and 50 years old in good health. Some clones in this sample may be carry-over from other donors' samples. The genes are TRBV27 and TRBJ1-4, with D unresolved. Sequencing was carried out using PBMCs. The CDR3, as DNA: TGTGCCAGCAGTCTGAATCCCGGATCCTGGGAAAAACTGTTTTTT. Amino acids: CASSLNPGSWEKLFF.